These T cell receptor beta chains were read from a single sample in a study of T cells after yellow fever vaccination. TCRdb redid the calling of the 5' RACE reads with MiXCR, one entry per CDR3 protein. The data hold roughly 30,000 distinct CDR3 sequences, with 6.3% observed a single time. The specimen was PBMCs, either bulk or a sorted T-cell subset (CD4+, CD8+, memory, or dextramer-sorted; not recorded which), collected on the day of the yellow fever booster vaccination. These receptors were collected from a man in his thirties or forties who received the YFV17D yellow fever vaccine. The CDR3 runs from the conserved cysteine through the conserved F or W. A D gene is named only where the DNA matches it firmly. Size is stated for part of the rows, as once, few or many counts, or as a class when the clone is expanded.

>-|few|16|TRBV15|TRBJ2-1
TGTGCCACCAGCAGTGTTGGCGTCTCCTCCTACAATGAGCAGTTCTTC
CATSSVGVSSYNEQFF
>-|many|14|TRBV18|TRBJ2-7
TGTGCCAGCTCACCTCAGAGGGAGCGCAACGAGCAGTACTTC
CASSPQRERNEQYF
>TRBD1|-|15|TRBV27|TRBJ2-7
TGTGCCAGCAGTTTAGGGGGACAGGGATGGGCCGAGCAGTACTTC
CASSLGGQGWAEQYF
>-|few|11|TRBV6-6|TRBJ2-1
TGTGCCAGCAGTTCCTTTTATGAGCAGTTCTTC
CASSSFYEQFF
>TRBD1|many|16|TRBV4-3|TRBJ2-3
TGCGCCAGCAGCCAAGGACAGGGGCCAAGCACAGATACGCAGTATTTT
CASSQGQGPSTDTQYF
>-|many|14|TRBV9|TRBJ1-5
TGTGCCAGCAGCGTAGGGGGGTACGGTCAGCCCCAGCATTTT
CASSVGGYGQPQHF
>-|many|13|TRBV10-3|TRBJ2-3
TGTGCCATCAGTGCGGCCTCCACAGATACGCAGTATTTT
CAISAASTDTQYF
>-|-|14|TRBV7-9|TRBJ2-3
TGTGCCAGCAGCTTAGAATCCGTTTTAGATACGCAGTATTTT
CASSLESVLDTQYF
>-|few|11|TRBV30|TRBJ2-3
TGTGCCTGGAGTGTACCAGATACGCAGTATTTT
CAWSVPDTQYF
>TRBD1|many|15|TRBV3-1|TRBJ2-1
TGTGCCAGCAGTCCAGGGACAGGGCTAGGTAATGAGCAGTTCTTC
CASSPGTGLGNEQFF
>TRBD1|-|15|TRBV19|TRBJ1-5
TGTGCCAGTCAGAGCGAGACAGGGGTGAATCAGCCCCAGCATTTT
CASQSETGVNQPQHF
>TRBD2|-|16|TRBV6-5|TRBJ2-3
TGTGCCAGCAGTTACATGTGGACTAGCTACACAGATACGCAGTATTTT
CASSYMWTSYTDTQYF
>-|many|12|TRBV15|TRBJ2-3
TGTGCCACCGGTACTGGCGGAGATACGCAGTATTTT
CATGTGGDTQYF
>TRBD2|many|16|TRBV7-9|TRBJ2-5
TGTGCCAGCAGCGCCGGAGCTCTAGCGGAACAAGAGACCCAGTACTTC
CASSAGALAEQETQYF
>-|many|15|TRBV7-2|TRBJ2-1
TGTGCCAGCAGCTTAGCGGGAAGTACCTACAATGAGCAGTTCTTC
CASSLAGSTYNEQFF
>TRBD2|-|17|TRBV6-2/TRBV6-3|TRBJ2-7
TGTGCCAGCAGCCCCGGGACTAGCGGGAGGCTGGGTTACGAGCAGTACTTC
CASSPGTSGRLGYEQYF
>-|many|12|TRBV15|TRBJ2-7
TGTGCCACCAGCGAGACTAGTTTCTCGCAGTACTTC
CATSETSFSQYF
>-|many|18|TRBV7-8|TRBJ2-3
TGTGCCAGCAGCTACCGGCGAGGTGGTACCCAGGCGACAGATACGCAGTATTTT
CASSYRRGGTQATDTQYF
>-|few|14|TRBV5-1|TRBJ1-5
TGCGCCAGCAGCTTGGGGGCAGGAGGGAGGCCCCAGCATTTT
CASSLGAGGRPQHF
>-|many|15|TRBV5-4|TRBJ1-2
TGTGCCAGCAGCTTGGTGGGCAGGACCAACTATGGCTACACCTTC
CASSLVGRTNYGYTF
>TRBD1|few|16|TRBV13|TRBJ2-7
TGTGCCAGCAGCCCACAGGGACAGGGTCGGACCTACGAGCAGTACTTC
CASSPQGQGRTYEQYF
>-|many|16|TRBV20-1|TRBJ2-2
TGCAGTGCTAGAGGTCCTTGGGGGGCTTCATCCGGGGAGCTGTTTTTT
CSARGPWGASSGELFF
>-|many|13|TRBV7-9|TRBJ2-1
TGTGCCAGCAGCTATACTAGGTTCTACGAGCAGTTCTTC
CASSYTRFYEQFF
>TRBD1|many|16|TRBV20-1|TRBJ1-4
TGCAGTGCTATATCCGGGACAGGAGCAACTAATGAAAAACTGTTTTTT
CSAISGTGATNEKLFF
>-|many|12|TRBV27|TRBJ2-7
TGTGCCAGCAGTGGACAGTCCTACGAGCAGTACTTC
CASSGQSYEQYF
>-|-|15|TRBV30|TRBJ2-5
TGTGCCTGGAGTCCGCGGGGCTCACGCCGGGAGACCCAGTACTTC
CAWSPRGSRRETQYF
>TRBD2|many|15|TRBV6-5|TRBJ2-3
TGTGCCAGCAGTTACACTAGCGGGAGCTCAGATACGCAGTATTTT
CASSYTSGSSDTQYF
>-|many|14|TRBV18|TRBJ2-4
TGTGCCAGCTCAGCCGGGGAGGCCAAAAACATTCAGTACTTC
CASSAGEAKNIQYF
>TRBD2|few|16|TRBV9|TRBJ2-1
TGTGCCAGCAGCGTAGCTGGGCTAGCGGGGATCAATGAGCAGTTCTTC
CASSVAGLAGINEQFF
>TRBD1|few|14|TRBV7-9|TRBJ2-4
TGTGCCAGCAGCTTAGGCCCGACAGGGGACATTCAGTACTTC
CASSLGPTGDIQYF
>-|-|17|TRBV3-1|TRBJ2-3
TGTGCCAGCAGCCAACATGGTATAATAGCCTCCACAGATACGCAGTATTTT
CASSQHGIIASTDTQYF
>TRBD2|-|16|TRBV20-1|TRBJ2-5
TGCAGTGCTAGAGGAGCAACTAGCGGTGCCGGGGGGACCCAGTACTTC
CSARGATSGAGGTQYF
>-|many|13|TRBV6-2/TRBV6-3|TRBJ2-5
TGTGCCAGCAGTTACCGGATGACAGAGACCCAGTACTTC
CASSYRMTETQYF
>TRBD1|medium-sized|18|TRBV3-1|TRBJ2-6
TGTGCCAGCAGCATCCAAGGACAGGTAGAGCTCGGGGCCAACGTCCTGACTTTC
CASSIQGQVELGANVLTF
>TRBD1|many|14|TRBV20-1|TRBJ2-5
TGCAGTGCCCCTAGAGCCGGACAGGGGGAGACCCAGTACTTC
CSAPRAGQGETQYF
>-|many|15|TRBV11-2|TRBJ2-7
TGTGCCAGCAGGCGGCCGGGAGCACTCTCCTACGAGCAGTACTTC
CASRRPGALSYEQYF
>-|-|12|TRBV7-9|TRBJ1-2
TGTGCCAGCAGCTTAGGTGCGGATGGCTACACCTTC
CASSLGADGYTF
>-|many|13|TRBV29-1|TRBJ1-2
TGCAGCGCCGCAGATCCCGCTAACTATGGCTACACCTTC
CSAADPANYGYTF
>-|many|13|TRBV7-6|TRBJ2-2
TGTGCCAGCAGCTTAGTTCGAGCCGGGGAGCTGTTTTTT
CASSLVRAGELFF
>TRBD2|many|16|TRBV12-5|TRBJ2-1
TGTGCTAGTGGTTTGGTACTAGGACTAGCCTACAATGAGCAGTTCTTC
CASGLVLGLAYNEQFF
>-|many|13|TRBV7-9|TRBJ1-2
TGTGCCAGCAGCTTTCAGGGAGCGGGAGGCTACACCTTC
CASSFQGAGGYTF
>-|many|14|TRBV9|TRBJ1-2
TGTGCCAGCAGCGTAGGTTTAGGGGCTCGTGGCTACACCTTC
CASSVGLGARGYTF